The source of this T cell receptor beta chain is a study of shared clonotypes between healthy human individuals. Study results and limitations: Sampling used blood alone; tissue repertoires probably differ. Richness estimates generally favored naive over memory subsets.

The CDR3 is 13 amino acids. The germline V gene has CDR1 SEHNR and CDR2 FQNEAQ (reference sequence). V shed 10 bases and J 4 bases; nucleotides not matched to a gene: 3. On this clone: Antigen unknown.

Using immunoSEQ multiplex PCR, the repertoire was profiled, and TCRdb retains in-frame clones only, with some absent. This table has hundreds of thousands of clones, over 65% appearing once. The chain uses TRBV7-9 and TRBJ1-6, with 8 bases aligning to TRBD1. This TCR was recovered from a woman in her 30s in good health. The sequencing sample was made of memory CD4+ T cells sorted from blood. Subset denoted: CD45RA-negative fraction. For the CDR3, the DNA is TGTGCCATCGACAGGGGTTATAATTCACCCCTCCACTTT. Protein: CAIDRGYNSPLHF.